These 32 T cell receptor beta chains share one sample of origin, sequenced in a study of shared clonotypes between healthy human individuals. Method: immunoSEQ multiplex PCR; TCRdb's copy keeps in-frame clones and lacks some. The repertoire holds about 1.1 million clones, with roughly 80% as singletons. Sequencing was carried out using memory CD4+ T cells from PBMCs. Regarding subset: CD45RA-negative fraction. The receptors come from a man aged 18-30 years in good health. Some clones in this sample may be carry-over from other donors' samples.

The chain recombines TRBV30 with TRBJ1-3; the D gene is possibly TRBD1 (5 bases). CDR3 length: 14 residues. The germline CDR1 and CDR2 sequences are GTSNPN and SVGIG (reference sequence). V was shortened by 4 bases and J by 2 bases, with 12 bases between the two germline ends. CDR3: CAWTLGGAGNTIYF. CDR3 bases: TGTGCCTGGACCCTGGGAGGGGCTGGAAACACCATATATTTT.

V is TRBV2 and J is TRBJ1-4; D unresolved. V was trimmed by 6 bases and J by 0 bases, leaving 11 bases between them. There are 15 residues in the CDR3. Germline V gene lookup returns CDR1 SNHLY and CDR2 FYNNEI. CDR3 amino acids: CASRVTGATNEKLFF. The CDR3 nucleotides read TGTGCCAGCAGGGTAACCGGTGCAACTAATGAAAAACTGTTTTTT. The variable domain in full, completed from reference TRBV2 and TRBJ1-4, reads EPEVTQTPSHQVTQMGQEVILRCVPISNHLYFYWYRQILGQKVEFLVSFYNNEISEKSEIFDDQFSVERPDGSNFTLKIRSTKLEDSAMYFCASRVTGATNEKLFFGSGTQLSVL.

The rearrangement links TRBV11-1 to TRBJ2-3; D is unresolved. This CDR3 spans 17 amino acids. Trimming removed 1 base from V and 0 bases from J, with 14 bases in between. Germline assignment: CDR1 SGHAT and CDR2 FQDESV (reference sequence). The CDR3 loop reads CASSLGWSSGSTDTQYF. Written as DNA, the CDR3 is TGTGCCAGCAGCTTAGGTTGGTCATCCGGGAGCACAGATACGCAGTATTTT.

The chain combines TRBV6-6 with TRBJ2-7, with TRBD1 as a possible D gene (6 bases). The CDR3 length is 15 residues. The germline V and J ends were trimmed by 7 bases and 5 bases, with 21 bases remaining between them. The V gene's germline CDR1 is MNHNY and CDR2 SVGAGI (reference sequence). CDR3 in amino acids: CASTNRDPILDEQYF. As DNA, the CDR3 is TGTGCCAGCACTAACAGGGATCCGATCCTGGACGAGCAGTACTTC.

The chain recombines TRBV4-3 with TRBJ2-3, with 7 bases fitting TRBD2. Germline-derived CDR1 and CDR2 are LGHNA and YSLEER. This CDR3 has 16 residues. The junction had 7 bases not matched to a gene; V was cut back by 3 bases and J by 1 base. CDR3 protein: CASSHGGGSGTDTQYF. As DNA, the CDR3 is TGCGCCAGCAGCCATGGTGGCGGGAGTGGCACAGATACGCAGTATTTT.

A single count supports this clone. The CDR3 sequence is CAWSVWGQYMNTEAFF. In DNA form, the CDR3 reads TGTGCCTGGAGTGTGTGGGGACAGTACATGAACACTGAAGCTTTCTTT. The rearrangement joins TRBV30 to TRBJ1-1; TRBD1 matches 7 bases. The CDR3 consists of 16 residues. V gave up 0 bases and J gave up 0 bases; unmatched junction bases: 7. Germline CDR1 GTSNPN, CDR2 SVGIG (reference sequence).

As regards this clone: The sample carries other DNA sequences with the same CDR3. The chain couples TRBV28 to TRBJ1-4, with D unclear. The CDR3 spans 11 residues. Trimming shortened V by 3 bases and J by 9 bases, and 5 bases separated the two germline ends. The germline V gene encodes CDR1 MDHEN and CDR2 SYDVKM. CDR3 bases: TGTGCCAGCAGTTTTGAGAAAAAACTGTTTTTT. This codes for CASSFEKKLFF.

This clone was observed many times. V and J are TRBV2 and TRBJ2-1; TRBD2 might be the D (5 bases). This CDR3 is 13 amino acids long. The ends were cut back, 5 bases at V and 12 bases at J, with 17 bases in the middle. CDR1 is SNHLY and CDR2 is FYNNEI in the germline V gene. CDR3 in amino acids: CASSPGLPRGQFF. The CDR3 coding sequence is TGTGCCAGCAGTCCAGGACTGCCACGGGGGCAGTTCTTC.

This clone has just a few counts. As DNA, the CDR3 is TGCGCCAGTAGAGCCGGGACTAGCGCTTACAATGAGCAGTTCTTC. Its translation: CASRAGTSAYNEQFF. The chain recombines TRBV5-1 with TRBJ2-1, with 10 bases that match TRBD2. V was clipped by 8 bases and J by 4 bases; unmatched bases: 9. The CDR3 runs to 15 residues. The germline CDR1 and CDR2 sequences are SGHRS and YFSETQ. Looking up the rest from reference TRBV5-1 and TRBJ2-1 gives the full variable domain: KAGVTQTPRYLIKTRGQQVTLSCSPISGHRSVSWYQQTPGQGLQFLFEYFSETQRNKGNFPGRFSGRQFSNSRSEMNVSTLELGDSALYLCASRAGTSAYNEQFFGPGTRLTVL.

This clone was observed many times. The gene calls are TRBV23-1 and TRBJ1-1; 8 bases fit TRBD1. TRBV23-1 is known as an ORF, though its function is uncertain. CDR3 length: 20 residues. With V trimmed by 3 bases and J by 1 base, 19 bases remained unmatched. The DNA of the CDR3 is TGCGCCAGCAGTCACTCGATAAACCCAATCGAGACAGGGGAGAACACTGAAGCTTTCTTT. It encodes CASSHSINPIETGENTEAFF.

The V gene is TRBV5-6, the J gene TRBJ1-1; unclear D gene. The ends were cut back, 2 bases at V and 0 bases at J, with 5 bases in the middle. CDR3 length: 13 residues. Germline values: CDR1 SGHDT, CDR2 YYEEEE. The chain's CDR3 is CASSFYLNTEAFF. In DNA, the CDR3 is TGTGCCAGCAGCTTTTACTTGAACACTGAAGCTTTCTTT. The variable domain in full, completed from reference TRBV5-6 and TRBJ1-1, reads DAGVTQSPTHLIKTRGQQVTLRCSPKSGHDTVSWYQQALGQGPQFIFQYYEEEERQRGNFPDRFSGHQFPNYSSELNVNALLLGDSALYLCASSFYLNTEAFFGQGTRLTVV.

The gene calls are TRBV27 and TRBJ1-1; TRBD1 is a possible D gene (5 bases). Trimming took 5 bases from V and 3 from J, leaving 16 bases between them. Per the germline V gene, CDR1 is MNHEY and CDR2 is SMNVEV (reference sequence). CDR3 length equals 15 residues. The CDR3 spells CASSRTGGGYTEAFF. DNA for the CDR3: TGTGCCAGCAGTCGAACCGGTGGGGGATACACTGAAGCTTTCTTT.

The CDR3 here is CASSRTGKGREAQHF. Written as DNA, the CDR3 is TGTGCCAGCAGCCGGACAGGAAAGGGAAGGGAGGCCCAGCATTTT. V is TRBV28 and J is TRBJ1-5; 7 positions match TRBD1. The length of the CDR3 is 15 residues. In germline, CDR1 is MDHEN, CDR2 SYDVKM. V was pared by 6 bases and J by 11 bases, with 16 bases of the junction left unmatched.

This rearrangement joins TRBV18 to TRBJ1-1; 9 bases are a match to TRBD1. The CDR3 spans 12 residues. The germline gives CDR1 KGHSH, CDR2 LQKENI. The V and J ends lost 6 bases and 6 bases, in that order; junction bases with no gene match: 2. The CDR3 coding sequence is TGTGCCAGCTCGGGACAGGGTTCTGAAGCTTTCTTT. Amino acids: CASSGQGSEAFF.

As concerns this clone: This same CDR3 is encoded by further DNA sequences in the sample. The chain combines TRBV28 with TRBJ1-3, with unresolved D. CDR1 and CDR2 from the germline V gene are MDHEN and SYDVKM. With 4 bases removed from V and 0 bases from J, the gap between germline ends came to 7 bases. The CDR3 has 14 amino acids. The chain's CDR3 is CASSSTVSGNTIYF. The CDR3 DNA reads as TGTGCCAGCAGTTCTACAGTCTCTGGAAACACCATATATTTT.

The chain employs TRBV4-3 and TRBJ1-2; TRBD1 agrees at 8 bases. This CDR3 is 18 amino acids long. V was pared by 4 bases and J by 4 bases, with 17 bases of the junction left unmatched. Germline V gives CDR1 LGHNA, CDR2 YSLEER. This chain's CDR3 is CASSRIFSGTGDAYGYTF. The CDR3 DNA reads as TGCGCCAGCAGCCGGATCTTCTCCGGGACAGGAGACGCCTATGGCTACACCTTC.

This sequence joins TRBV29-1 and TRBJ2-2, with TRBD1 identical over 8 bases. Germline values: CDR1 SQVTM, CDR2 ANQGSEA. The CDR3 runs to 13 residues. V lost 7 bases, J lost 8 bases, and 9 bases stayed unmatched. DNA of the CDR3: TGCAGCGGATCGACAGGGGTCCCTGGGGAGCTGTTTTTT. It translates to CSGSTGVPGELFF.

The chain uses TRBV28 and TRBJ1-2; D not resolved. Trimming stripped 5 bases from V and 2 bases from J, with 6 bases between. Germline V gene sequence: CDR1 MDHEN, CDR2 SYDVKM. The CDR3 totals 12 residues. The CDR3 nucleotides read TGTGCCAGCAGTAACCCCAACTATGGCTACACCTTC. Translated, it gives CASSNPNYGYTF.

The chain employs TRBV7-2 and TRBJ2-5, with D uncertain. The CDR3 extends over 16 amino acids. Germline V gene lookup returns CDR1 SGHTA and CDR2 FQGNSA. Trimming left V 4 bases short and J 1 base short, with 16 bases between. CDR3 protein: CASSYSSHGPQETQYF. As DNA, the CDR3 is TGTGCCAGCAGCTACTCCTCCCACGGGCCCCAAGAGACCCAGTACTTC.

The chain couples TRBV28 to TRBJ1-5; tentatively, D is TRBD1 (6 bases). Germline loops: CDR1 MDHEN, CDR2 SYDVKM. V was cut by 9 bases and J by 9 bases, with 18 bases left in between. The CDR3 contains 13 residues. The CDR3 protein is CASTGGRWRPQHF. As DNA, the CDR3 is TGTGCCAGTACGGGGGGGCGTTGGCGGCCCCAGCATTTT.

The chain couples TRBV5-4 to TRBJ1-2; D is uncertain. The germline V gene has CDR1 SGHNT and CDR2 YYREEE (reference sequence). The CDR3 has 14 residues. The V end was cut by 2 bases, the J end by 3 bases, with 11 bases between. The CDR3 DNA reads as TGTGCCAGCAGCTTACCTGGGGTAGACTATGGCTACACCTTC. Its protein is CASSLPGVDYGYTF.

In DNA, the CDR3 is TGTGCCACCAGCAGACGGCGGACAGACTATGGCTACACCTTC. Translation gives CATSRRRTDYGYTF. The rearrangement uses TRBV15 and TRBJ1-2; tentatively, D is TRBD1 (6 bases). This CDR3 has 14 amino acids. V lost 2 bases, J lost 3 bases, and 10 bases lay in between. The germline CDR1 and CDR2 sequences are LNHNV and YYDKDF (reference sequence).

This clone was counted a few times. The same CDR3 can be traced to other DNA sequences in this sample. This rearrangement joins TRBV28 to TRBJ1-6; D might be TRBD1 (6 bases). The CDR3 covers 15 residues. Germline loops: CDR1 MDHEN, CDR2 SYDVKM. V lost 6 bases and J lost 2, with 11 bases in between. CDR3 sequence reads: CASRPTGTYNSPLHF. CDR3 DNA: TGTGCCAGCAGACCAACAGGGACCTATAATTCACCCCTCCACTTT.

The chain recombines TRBV5-1 with TRBJ2-7; 7 bases map to TRBD2. Germline V gene lookup returns CDR1 SGHRS and CDR2 YFSETQ. With 1 base clipped from V and 3 bases from J, the junction kept 7 bases outside the gene matches. This CDR3 comprises 15 residues. CDR3 in amino acids: CASSLSSGTLYEQYF. The CDR3, as DNA: TGCGCCAGCAGCTTGTCTAGCGGAACTCTCTACGAGCAGTACTTC.

The chain joins TRBV11-3 to TRBJ2-3; D gene uncertain. Germline CDR1 and CDR2: SGHNT and YENEEA. This CDR3 has 14 residues. V was trimmed by 5 bases and J by 3 bases, leaving 12 bases between them. The CDR3 region has the DNA TGTGCCAGCAGCCGACTCCATATGACAGATACGCAGTATTTT. This translates into CASSRLHMTDTQYF.

This clone was detected once. This chain connects TRBV6-5 to TRBJ2-7; D is possibly TRBD2 (6 bases). Trimming left V 0 bases short and J 1 base short, with 10 bases between. The V gene's germline CDR1 is MNHEY and CDR2 SVGAGI. The CDR3 has 15 amino acids. The CDR3 protein is CASSYSVEGSYEQYF. The CDR3 region has the DNA TGTGCCAGCAGTTACTCCGTGGAGGGATCCTACGAGCAGTACTTC.

V and J are TRBV27 and TRBJ1-5; perhaps TRBD1 as D (6 bases). Germline CDR1 is MNHEY and CDR2 is SMNVEV (reference sequence). Deletions cut 5 bases from V and 3 bases from J, with 11 bases between. The CDR3 consists of 14 residues. CDR3 sequence: CASSLQGNNQPQHF. DNA of the CDR3: TGTGCCAGCAGTCTACAGGGCAACAATCAGCCCCAGCATTTT.

For this clone: A much larger clonotype is one base distant, so this may be a read error. The chain couples TRBV7-2 to TRBJ1-3, with 10 bases that match TRBD1. This CDR3 spans 17 amino acids. CDR1 is SGHTA and CDR2 is FQGNSA in the germline V gene. The trim removed 5 bases at V and 0 bases at J, leaving 7 bases unmatched. This CDR3 is CTSSARQGALSGNTIYF. CDR3 nucleotides: TGTACCAGCAGCGCCCGACAGGGGGCTCTCTCTGGAAACACCATATATTTT. Combining the CDR3 with reference TRBV7-2 and TRBJ1-3 gives the whole variable domain GAGVSQSPSNKVTEKGKDVELRCDPISGHTALYWYRQSLGQGLEFLIYFQGNSAPDKSGLPSDRFSAERTGGSVSTLTIQRTQQEDSAVYLCTSSARQGALSGNTIYFGEGSWLTVV.

This clone showed up many times. This chain uses TRBV14 with TRBJ2-5; D gene uncertain. The CDR3 contains 16 residues. The germline V and J ends were trimmed by 4 bases and 2 bases, with 17 bases remaining between them. In germline, CDR1 is SGHDN, CDR2 FVKESK. The CDR3 protein is CASSRTVSRLQETQYF. CDR3 nucleotide sequence: TGTGCCAGCAGCCGAACTGTCTCAAGGCTTCAAGAGACCCAGTACTTC.

This chain links TRBV4-3 with TRBJ2-1, with D possibly being TRBD1 or TRBD2 (5 bases each). Germline CDR1 LGHNA, CDR2 YSLEER. The CDR3 contains 15 residues. Trimming took off 2 bases at V and 12 bases at J, with 20 bases between the two ends. As DNA, the CDR3 is TGCGCCAGCAGCCAATATTTCGGTCCCCGGGGCGGGCAGTTCTTC. It yields the protein CASSQYFGPRGGQFF.

The chain joins TRBV4-1 to TRBJ1-5, with D possibly TRBD1 on 5 matching bases. In germline, CDR1 is MGHRA, CDR2 YSYEKL. The V end was cut by 0 bases, the J end by 4 bases, with 10 bases between. CDR3 length: 15 amino acids. The CDR3 DNA is TGCGCCAGCAGCCAAGACCGGGGGGAAAATCAGCCCCAGCATTTT. This encodes CASSQDRGENQPQHF.

The chain is built from TRBV30 and TRBJ2-3; D possibly corresponds to TRBD1 (5 bases). Germline V gives CDR1 GTSNPN, CDR2 SVGIG (reference sequence). This CDR3 has 11 amino acids. V lost 8 bases and J lost 0, with 6 bases in between. For the CDR3, the DNA is TGTGCCGGGGCCAGCACAGATACGCAGTATTTT. Protein: CAGASTDTQYF.